The sequence of this T cell receptor (beta chain) was determined in a study of blood T cells in healthy people across ages. The authors ran a second PCR of roughly 6 to 12 cycles using a sample-barcoded 5' primer and a J-beta primer mix. Every single cDNA molecule received a tag from a template-switch adaptor with 12 random nucleotides. One entry per CDR3 protein results from TCRdb running MiXCR on the 5' RACE reads. Of about 1.5 million distinct CDR3 sequences listed, 35% to 45% are singletons. Healthy Caucasians from Russia aged roughly 6 to 95 served as donors. The sample, roughly 9.1 milliliters of peripheral blood, was drawn from each donor. CDR1 and CDR2 (germline): MNHNY, SVGAGI (reference sequence). This CDR3 comprises 16 residues. The ends lost 7 bases at V and 5 bases at J; junction bases unmatched: 14.

The chain is built from TRBV6-6 and TRBJ2-1; 7 nucleotides align to TRBD1. Material: blood. The sequence was collected from a woman in her late teens or twenties in good health. CDR3 loop: CASTPLRGQTHNEQFF. DNA of the CDR3: TGTGCCAGCACTCCTCTTCGGGGACAGACTCACAATGAGCAGTTCTTC.